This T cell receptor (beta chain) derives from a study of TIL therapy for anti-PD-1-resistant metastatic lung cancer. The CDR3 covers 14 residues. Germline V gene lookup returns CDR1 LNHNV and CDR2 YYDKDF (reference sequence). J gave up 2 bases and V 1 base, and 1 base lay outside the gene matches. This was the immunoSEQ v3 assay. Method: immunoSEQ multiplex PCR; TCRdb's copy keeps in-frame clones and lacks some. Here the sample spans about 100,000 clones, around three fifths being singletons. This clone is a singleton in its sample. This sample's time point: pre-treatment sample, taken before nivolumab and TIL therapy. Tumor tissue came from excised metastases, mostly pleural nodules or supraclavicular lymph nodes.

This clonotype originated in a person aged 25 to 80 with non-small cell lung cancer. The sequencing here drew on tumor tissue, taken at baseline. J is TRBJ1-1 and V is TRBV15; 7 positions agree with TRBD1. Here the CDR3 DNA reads TGTGCCACCAGCAGAGGGGACAGAAACACTGAAGCTTTCTTT. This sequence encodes CATSRGDRNTEAFF.